A selection of T cell receptor beta chains follows, all from one sample in a study of early T cells in non-severe SARS-CoV-2 infection. TCRdb independently ran MiXCR on the 5' RACE reads; one entry per CDR3 protein. The sample yields over 55,000 distinct CDR3 sequences, around 12% seen once. The sample in question was whole blood, obtained at baseline. The receptor set was obtained from an adult who was a healthcare worker with PCR-confirmed SARS-CoV-2 infection or an uninfected control (not recorded which). CDR3s include the opening cysteine and the closing phenylalanine or tryptophan. The order of the fields is D gene, V gene, clone size, J gene, CDR3 DNA, CDR3 protein. A D gene is named only where the DNA matches it firmly. Expanded clones are given a class, and other clones once, few, many or no size at all.

TRBD2	TRBV5-1	-	TRBJ2-1	TGCGCCAGCACGTTAGCGGGATCCTACAATGAGCAGTTCTTC	CASTLAGSYNEQFF
-	TRBV4-2	many	TRBJ1-4	TGTGCCAGCAGCCAAGAACCCTGGAAGGGAAAACTGTTTTTT	CASSQEPWKGKLFF